The rows below give T cell receptor beta chains drawn from one sample of a study of shared clonotypes between healthy human individuals. Assay used: immunoSEQ multiplex PCR; TCRdb lists only in-frame clones, some missing. Counted here are nearly 600,000 clones, roughly 96% occurring once; the ten biggest clones make up roughly 0.1%. Input material: naive CD8+ T cells sorted from blood. These receptors were collected from a woman in her twenties or thirties in good health. The conserved cysteine and the conserved F or W are not part of the CDR3 here. Only some rows state a clone size, as once, few, many or a class for expanded clones.

v_call,j_call,clone_size,cdr3_length,cdr3_aa
TRBV29-1,TRBJ2-7,NA,8,SVVSNEQY
TRBV27,TRBJ2-2,NA,18,ASSFLGRQGLGGPTGELF
TRBV9,TRBJ2-7,NA,13,ASSVTGDRSYEQY
TRBV27,TRBJ1-5,NA,12,ASSLRDSYQPQH
TRBV27,TRBJ1-1,NA,11,ASSLHKNTEAF
TRBV27,TRBJ2-3,NA,10,ASSPAADTQY
TRBV11-2,NA,NA,14,ASSPPNGADPYEQY
TRBV11-3,TRBJ2-1,NA,15,ASSPDGSGLSYNEQF
TRBV30,TRBJ1-2,NA,11,AWSFVGIRGYT
TRBV7-9,TRBJ2-3,NA,12,ASSSTETGDTQY
TRBV5-4,TRBJ2-1,NA,9,ASSWDGGQF
TRBV29-1,TRBJ2-3,NA,10,SVEVTADTQY
TRBV11-2,TRBJ2-2,NA,16,ASSPASGPGANTGELF
TRBV13,TRBJ2-2,NA,13,ASGVGLVMSGELF
TRBV2,TRBJ2-1,NA,15,ASRVPGQGARYNEQF
TRBV19,TRBJ1-5,NA,12,ASSIVDSNQPQH
TRBV15,TRBJ2-7,NA,10,ATRDGGSEQY
TRBV28,TRBJ2-1,NA,15,ASSLGSQTSLLNEQF
TRBV27,TRBJ2-7,NA,12,ASSLYGRAGEQY
TRBV4-2,TRBJ2-1,NA,12,ASSQDRSNNEQF
TRBV28,TRBJ2-5,NA,14,ASSPPGASGQETQY
TRBV28,TRBJ1-5,NA,13,ASSYLDSHNQPQH
TRBV19,TRBJ1-2,NA,10,ASRTANYGYT
TRBV7-9,TRBJ2-7,NA,14,ASSSGLGRASYEQY
TRBV5-1,TRBJ2-7,NA,13,ASSFGGRAAYEQY
TRBV7-8,TRBJ2-7,NA,11,ASSLAGVYEQY
TRBV4-1,TRBJ2-7,NA,13,ASSHSRVSSYEQY
TRBV9,TRBJ2-3,NA,15,ASSLRLAGAYTDTQY
TRBV9,TRBJ2-7,NA,12,ASSPRDRSYEQY
TRBV13,TRBJ1-1,once,15,ASSLSGVGRENTEAF
TRBV29-1,TRBJ2-1,NA,11,SVGTSSHDEQF
TRBV21-1,TRBJ2-3,once,10,ASSPVAGHQY
TRBV2,TRBJ2-2,NA,16,ASSEETGTSGSTGELF
TRBV27,TRBJ2-5,NA,15,ASSVAVLAGTQETQY
TRBV9,TRBJ2-3,once,18,ASSAKALAGGLLTTDTQY
TRBV29-1,TRBJ2-1,NA,11,SVILAEYNEQF